This TCR beta chain is drawn from a study of identical twins' blood T cells. Across the study: Roughly six alpha and six beta libraries together yielded about 50 million reads.

This clonotype was picked up a small number of times. TCRdb called the 5' RACE reads again in MiXCR, with one record for every CDR3 protein. This table holds hundreds of thousands of distinct CDR3 sequences, roughly 31% found once. This CDR3 region has 14 residues. V lost 3 bases and J lost 7, with 16 bases in between. The V gene's germline CDR1 is ENHRY and CDR2 SYGVKD. J is TRBJ2-7 and V is TRBV10-3; D might be TRBD2 (5 bases). This TCR came from a woman between 18 and 55 years old in good health. What was sequenced was PBMCs. The CDR3 nucleotides read TGTGCCATCAGTGAACTAGAGGGCGTACTAGAGCAGTACTTC. It translates to CAISELEGVLEQYF.